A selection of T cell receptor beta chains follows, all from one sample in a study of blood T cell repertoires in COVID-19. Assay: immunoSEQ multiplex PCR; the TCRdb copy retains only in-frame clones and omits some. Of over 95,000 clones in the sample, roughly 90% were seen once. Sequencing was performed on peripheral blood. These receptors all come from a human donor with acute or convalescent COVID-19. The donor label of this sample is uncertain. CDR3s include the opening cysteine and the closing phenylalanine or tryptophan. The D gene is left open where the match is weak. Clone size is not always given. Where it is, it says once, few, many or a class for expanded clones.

CDR3 DNA: TGTGCCAGCAGCTTGATGACGGGAGGGCTAGAGACCCAGTACTTC; CDR3 protein: CASSLMTGGLETQYF; clone size: -; J gene: TRBJ2-5; D gene: TRBD2; V gene: TRBV5-4
CDR3 DNA: TGCGCCAGCAGCGGGACTAGCGGTTACAATGAGCAGTTCTTC; CDR3 protein: CASSGTSGYNEQFF; clone size: -; J gene: TRBJ2-1; D gene: TRBD2; V gene: TRBV10-1
CDR3 DNA: TGTGCCAGCTCACCAGAGGCAGGGAGGACTGAAGCTTTCTTT; CDR3 protein: CASSPEAGRTEAFF; clone size: -; J gene: TRBJ1-1; D gene: -; V gene: TRBV18
CDR3 DNA: TGTGCCAGCAGCTTAGGCCCAAATGATGAGCAGTTCTTC; CDR3 protein: CASSLGPNDEQFF; clone size: -; J gene: TRBJ2-1; D gene: -; V gene: TRBV7-3
CDR3 DNA: TGTGCCAGCAGCTTAGTACTAGCTGGCACCGGGGAGCTGTTTTTT; CDR3 protein: CASSLVLAGTGELFF; clone size: -; J gene: TRBJ2-2; D gene: -; V gene: TRBV7-7
CDR3 DNA: TGTGCCAGCAGCCAGGGCCAAGAGACCCAGTACTTC; CDR3 protein: CASSQGQETQYF; clone size: -; J gene: TRBJ2-5; D gene: -; V gene: TRBV6-5
CDR3 DNA: TGTGCCAGCAGCGTTATTACGGGCACTGAAGCTTTCTTT; CDR3 protein: CASSVITGTEAFF; clone size: -; J gene: TRBJ1-1; D gene: -; V gene: TRBV9
CDR3 DNA: TGTGCCAGCAGTTTAATGGGGCACGGCTACACCTTC; CDR3 protein: CASSLMGHGYTF; clone size: once; J gene: TRBJ1-2; D gene: -; V gene: TRBV28
CDR3 DNA: TGTGCCAGCAGCTTGGGGTTAACGGGACAGGGTCCCACTGAAGCTTTCTTT; CDR3 protein: CASSLGLTGQGPTEAFF; clone size: -; J gene: TRBJ1-1; D gene: TRBD1; V gene: TRBV5-6
CDR3 DNA: TGTGCCAGCAGCTCCGGACTAGCGGGGGGAACAGATACGCAGTATTTT; CDR3 protein: CASSSGLAGGTDTQYF; clone size: once; J gene: TRBJ2-3; D gene: TRBD2; V gene: TRBV5-8
CDR3 DNA: TGTGCCAGCAGTCCTCGACAGGGTCCTTATAGCAATCAGCCCCAGCATTTT; CDR3 protein: CASSPRQGPYSNQPQHF; clone size: -; J gene: TRBJ1-5; D gene: TRBD1; V gene: TRBV27
CDR3 DNA: TGTGCCAGCAGTTTAAGGCGGGGCGAGCAGTTCTTC; CDR3 protein: CASSLRRGEQFF; clone size: few; J gene: TRBJ2-1; D gene: -; V gene: TRBV12-3/TRBV12-4
CDR3 DNA: TGTGCCAGCAAATCTATAGGGACTAACTACGAGCAGTACTTC; CDR3 protein: CASKSIGTNYEQYF; clone size: -; J gene: TRBJ2-7; D gene: TRBD2; V gene: TRBV28
CDR3 DNA: TGTGCCAGCAGTTACTCGAACTCTCCCCTCAATCAGCCCCAGCATTTT; CDR3 protein: CASSYSNSPLNQPQHF; clone size: -; J gene: TRBJ1-5; D gene: -; V gene: TRBV6-5
CDR3 DNA: TGTGCCAGCAGTTTGATCGCGATGGATGAGCAGTTCTTC; CDR3 protein: CASSLIAMDEQFF; clone size: -; J gene: TRBJ2-1; D gene: -; V gene: TRBV12-3/TRBV12-4
CDR3 DNA: TGTGCCAGCAGTCCCAACCAGTCCGGGGGGCAGTACTTC; CDR3 protein: CASSPNQSGGQYF; clone size: -; J gene: TRBJ2-7; D gene: -; V gene: TRBV7-2
CDR3 DNA: TGCGCCAGCAGCCAAGACGGGGACACCTACAATGAGCAGTTCTTC; CDR3 protein: CASSQDGDTYNEQFF; clone size: -; J gene: TRBJ2-1; D gene: -; V gene: TRBV4-1
CDR3 DNA: TGTGCCAGCAGCCATCTTGGGGGGGTGGCGGTTGATGGCTACACCTTC; CDR3 protein: CASSHLGGVAVDGYTF; clone size: -; J gene: TRBJ1-2; D gene: -; V gene: TRBV3-1/TRBV3-2
CDR3 DNA: TGCGCCAGCAGCTTGACCCCGGTCGACACTGAAGCTTTCTTT; CDR3 protein: CASSLTPVDTEAFF; clone size: -; J gene: TRBJ1-1; D gene: -; V gene: TRBV5-1
CDR3 DNA: TGTGCCAGCAGTTACCGGGACTACAATGAGCAGTTCTTC; CDR3 protein: CASSYRDYNEQFF; clone size: -; J gene: TRBJ2-1; D gene: -; V gene: TRBV6-5
CDR3 DNA: TGTGCCACCAGCAGAGGAGGACAGGTGGATGGCTACACCTTC; CDR3 protein: CATSRGGQVDGYTF; clone size: -; J gene: TRBJ1-2; D gene: TRBD1; V gene: TRBV15
CDR3 DNA: TGCGCCAGCAGCTTGGCCCCGGAGGACACTGAAGCTTTCTTT; CDR3 protein: CASSLAPEDTEAFF; clone size: -; J gene: TRBJ1-1; D gene: -; V gene: TRBV5-1
CDR3 DNA: TGTGCCAGCAGCTTCCAGGGTTCCAATGAGCAGTTCTTC; CDR3 protein: CASSFQGSNEQFF; clone size: -; J gene: TRBJ2-1; D gene: -; V gene: TRBV7-6
CDR3 DNA: TGTGCCAGCTCACCAGGACAGGGGGTCCACGAGCAGTACTTC; CDR3 protein: CASSPGQGVHEQYF; clone size: once; J gene: TRBJ2-7; D gene: TRBD1; V gene: TRBV18
CDR3 DNA: TGTGCCAGCTCACCCCAGGCAGCGGGGAACACTGAAGCTTTCTTT; CDR3 protein: CASSPQAAGNTEAFF; clone size: -; J gene: TRBJ1-1; D gene: -; V gene: TRBV18
CDR3 DNA: TGTGCCAGCAGCTTGGGGGTAGGAGGGCTGTCGAACATTCAGTACTTC; CDR3 protein: CASSLGVGGLSNIQYF; clone size: -; J gene: TRBJ2-4; D gene: -; V gene: TRBV5-4
CDR3 DNA: TGTGCCAGCAGGAAGGGGCGGACTGGCTACACCTTC; CDR3 protein: CASRKGRTGYTF; clone size: -; J gene: TRBJ1-2; D gene: -; V gene: TRBV28
CDR3 DNA: TGTGCCAGCTCACCTGAGACAGGGGGAGGTTCACCCCTCCACTTT; CDR3 protein: CASSPETGGGSPLHF; clone size: -; J gene: TRBJ1-6; D gene: TRBD1; V gene: TRBV18
CDR3 DNA: TGTGCCAGCAGTGGGGTGGAGGGGCGCGCCTATGGCTACACCTTC; CDR3 protein: CASSGVEGRAYGYTF; clone size: -; J gene: TRBJ1-2; D gene: -; V gene: TRBV28
CDR3 DNA: TGCGCCAGCAGCCCAGGACTAGCGGGAGTGGGGGAGACCCAGTACTTC; CDR3 protein: CASSPGLAGVGETQYF; clone size: -; J gene: TRBJ2-5; D gene: TRBD2; V gene: TRBV4-1
CDR3 DNA: TGCGCCAGCAGCTCCGGGACTAGCTACACCGGGGAGCTGTTTTTT; CDR3 protein: CASSSGTSYTGELFF; clone size: once; J gene: TRBJ2-2; D gene: TRBD2; V gene: TRBV5-1
CDR3 DNA: TGTGCCAGCACCACAGGGGGTTCTAATGAAAAACTGTTTTTT; CDR3 protein: CASTTGGSNEKLFF; clone size: -; J gene: TRBJ1-4; D gene: TRBD1; V gene: TRBV7-9
CDR3 DNA: TGTGCCAGCAGCAGACAGGGCGACACTGAAGCTTTCTTT; CDR3 protein: CASSRQGDTEAFF; clone size: -; J gene: TRBJ1-1; D gene: TRBD1; V gene: TRBV12-3/TRBV12-4
CDR3 DNA: TGTGCCAGCAGCTTTCGGACTAGCGGGACAGATACGCAGTATTTT; CDR3 protein: CASSFRTSGTDTQYF; clone size: -; J gene: TRBJ2-3; D gene: TRBD2; V gene: TRBV7-2
CDR3 DNA: TGTGCCAGCAACCTGGACAGGGTAAATCACTATGGCTACACCTTC; CDR3 protein: CASNLDRVNHYGYTF; clone size: -; J gene: TRBJ1-2; D gene: TRBD1; V gene: TRBV7-2